The present TCR beta chain was sequenced within a study of cytomegalovirus exposure and HLA in healthy donors. Whole-study findings and limits: Some public TCRs appeared in many individuals, while most sequences were rare. Altogether, 160 or so TCR beta chains were recorded as cytomegalovirus-associated. Under in vitro conditions, a few CMV-associated chains were confirmed as specific for CMV antigens. According to reports, the classifier identified cytomegalovirus status with high specificity and sensitivity.

The CDR3 covers 16 residues. Germline values: CDR1 MDHEN, CDR2 SYDVKM. Trimming cost V 8 bases and J 0 bases; bases outside gene matches: 11. A single count supports this clone. As yet, its antigen is unknown. Using immunoSEQ multiplex PCR, the repertoire was profiled, and TCRdb retains in-frame clones only, with some absent. This table holds about 170,000 clones, 85% to 90% found once. The source of this sequence is a woman between 18 and 29 years old in good health and CMV-seropositive. V usage is TRBV28 and J usage is TRBJ2-7; 9 nucleotides agree with TRBD1. The specimen was PBMCs. The CDR3 nucleotides are TGTGCCAGCCTGGGACAGGGAGTGATGAGCTCCTACGAGCAGTACTTC. Translating it yields CASLGQGVMSSYEQYF.